This T cell receptor beta chain was sequenced for a study of cytomegalovirus exposure and HLA in healthy donors. Regarding the study as a whole: What a later analysis showed was that several of the most significant clusters appeared linked to common viral pathogens. Later on, a genetic analysis was performed. It linked a missense variant in DCLRE1C with V- and J-gene trimming of TCR beta. Follow-up analysis found HLA locus-dependent TCR association rates, highest for DRB1 and lowest for HLA-C.

The CDR3 sequence is 16 residues long. CDR1 and CDR2 from the germline V gene are GTSNPN and SVGIG (reference sequence). Trimming took 2 bases from V and 6 from J, leaving 21 bases between them. Primers: 60 Vbeta forward and 13 Jbeta reverse. In the source study's methods: Later, some 79 million unique TCR beta chains were counted in an analysis, and approximately 10 million of them were shared. Clones were sequenced by immunoSEQ multiplex PCR, and TCRdb holds only the in-frame ones, with some missing. V and J calls and clone size come straight from that table; D and trimming were deduced from the DNA. The table lists roughly 150,000 clones, 76% of them singletons, with about 3% in the top ten. As concerns this clone: The antigen is not known.

Material: PBMCs. This TCR derives from a male donor in good health and CMV-seronegative. The rearrangement links TRBV30 to TRBJ2-3; D is possibly TRBD2 (5 bases). The DNA for the CDR3 is TGTGCCTGGAGTCCACCCCTGTGGCGTGGGGAGGATACGCAGTATTTT. It encodes CAWSPPLWRGEDTQYF. The whole variable domain, remainder taken from reference TRBV30 and TRBJ2-3, is SQTIHQWPATLVQPVGSPLSLECTVEGTSNPNLYWYRQAAGRGLQLLFYSVGIGQISSEVPQNLSASRPQDRQFILSSKKLLLSDSGFYLCAWSPPLWRGEDTQYFGPGTRLTVL.